The 22 T cell receptor beta chains below all came from one sample that was sequenced in a study of PD-1 blockade in classical Hodgkin lymphoma. The time point denotes: cycle 4 day 1 (C4D1), after more than five weeks of nivolumab. No patient escaped relapse after autologous stem cell transplantation, and brentuximab vedotin exposure varied. Magnetic depletion of unwanted cells isolated CD4+ T cells from thawed PBMCs. Only in-frame clones appear in the TCRdb table, and some are missing; sequencing was by immunoSEQ multiplex PCR. The sample holds 20,000 to 25,000 clones, 70% to 80% seen once. The material sequenced was CD4+ T cells from blood, taken before the fourth cycle of nivolumab. These receptors came from a human donor with classical Hodgkin lymphoma.

This chain links TRBV5-1 with TRBJ1-2; TRBD1 agrees at 12 bases. The junction had 6 bases not matched to a gene; V was cut back by 4 bases and J by 5 bases. The CDR3 loop spans 15 amino acids. The germline gives CDR1 SGHRS, CDR2 YFSETQ. As DNA, the CDR3 is TGCGCCAGCAGCCCGGTGGGACAGGGGGCTTATGGCTACACCTTC. This encodes CASSPVGQGAYGYTF.

V usage is TRBV11-3 and J usage is TRBJ2-3; 8 positions agree with TRBD2. In germline, CDR1 is SGHNT, CDR2 YENEEA. The CDR3 has 16 amino acids. V shed 2 bases, J shed 0 bases, and the junction held 4 bases outside the gene matches. CDR3 sequence: CASSLRLAGSTDTQYF. As DNA, the CDR3 is TGTGCCAGCAGCTTAAGGTTAGCGGGGAGCACAGATACGCAGTATTTT.

The chain uses TRBV28 and TRBJ1-1, with 9 bases fitting TRBD1. The CDR3 is 16 amino acids. The V segment lost 5 bases and the J segment 3 bases; nucleotides outside the gene matches: 10. Germline assignment: CDR1 MDHEN and CDR2 SYDVKM. The CDR3 DNA reads TGTGCCAGCAGTCCAGGGACAGGGCGATGGTACACTGAAGCTTTCTTT. Amino acid sequence: CASSPGTGRWYTEAFF. The whole variable domain, filled in from reference TRBV28 and TRBJ1-1, reads DVKVTQSSRYLVKRTGEKVFLECVQDMDHENMFWYRQDPGLGLRLIYFSYDVKMKEKGDIPEGYSVSREKKERFSLILESASTNQTSMYLCASSPGTGRWYTEAFFGQGTRLTVV.

In regard to this clone: The junction and the germline gene differ at one end; a read error may be behind it. This chain uses TRBV7-7 with TRBJ1-6; D gene uncertain. Germline CDR1 SSHAT, CDR2 FNYEAQ (reference sequence). The CDR3 runs to 13 residues. The DNA for the CDR3 is TGTGCTAGCAGCCGAGAGTATAATTCACCCCTCCACTTT. It yields the protein CASSREYNSPLHF.

This clone was recorded once. This CDR3 reads CASSEAGGAGYGYTF. DNA of the CDR3: TGTGCCAGCAGTGAAGCGGGAGGGGCCGGCTATGGCTACACCTTC. The V gene is TRBV2, the J gene TRBJ1-2, with D possibly matching TRBD1 (5 bases). This CDR3 has 15 amino acids. Between the trimmed V and J ends, which lost 0 bases and 4 bases, there was a span of 12 bases. Germline lookup yields CDR1 SNHLY and CDR2 FYNNEI.

The genes are TRBV10-3 and TRBJ2-2, with 8 positions matching TRBD2. Germline CDR1 is ENHRY and CDR2 is SYGVKD. V trimming: 4 bases; J trimming: 6 bases; junction bases outside the gene matches: 4. The CDR3 is 14 residues long. The CDR3 DNA sequence: TGTGCCATCAGTGGGGGACTAGAGGCCGGGGAGCTGTTTTTT. It encodes CAISGGLEAGELFF.

The genes are TRBV7-2 and TRBJ1-1, with a weak D call TRBD1 (6 bases). The V end was cut by 5 bases, the J end by 5 bases, with 18 bases between. Looked up from germline, CDR1 is SGHTA and CDR2 is FQGNSA. The CDR3 length is 15 residues. CDR3 sequence: CASSPVWGRKTEAFF. The CDR3 DNA sequence: TGTGCCAGCAGCCCTGTATGGGGGCGGAAGACTGAAGCTTTCTTT.

V usage is TRBV5-3 and J usage is TRBJ2-1; D is possibly TRBD2 (6 bases). TRBV5-3 is identified as an open reading frame with a role that is uncertain. The CDR3 extends over 16 amino acids. Trimming shortened V by 0 bases and J by 3 bases, and 13 bases separated the two germline ends. CDR3 region: CARSLGAPGDYNEQFF. The CDR3 DNA follows: TGTGCCAGAAGCTTGGGGGCACCGGGGGACTACAATGAGCAGTTCTTC.

This clone was recorded a few times. In the same sample, other DNA sequences code for this CDR3. The chain combines TRBV5-5 with TRBJ2-7; D remains unclear. Deletions cut 0 bases from V and 3 bases from J, with 4 bases between. The CDR3 runs to 12 residues. The germline V gene encodes CDR1 SGHKS and CDR2 YYEKEE (reference sequence). CDR3 bases: TGTGCCAGCAGCTTGGTAGGCTACGAGCAGTACTTC. Translating it yields CASSLVGYEQYF.

This clone has just one count. The gene calls are TRBV7-2 and TRBJ1-1; tentatively, D is TRBD1 (6 bases). With 5 bases removed from V and 5 bases from J, the gap between germline ends came to 12 bases. Per the germline V gene, CDR1 is SGHTA and CDR2 is FQGNSA. CDR3 length: 13 amino acids. CDR3 loop: CASSHRGGTEAFF. CDR3 DNA sequence: TGTGCCAGCAGCCATAGGGGGGGAACTGAAGCTTTCTTT.

Only one count was recorded for this clone. The CDR3 sequence is CASSLVFTAYTQYF. CDR3 coding DNA: TGTGCCAGCAGCTTAGTATTCACAGCATATACGCAGTATTTT. The V gene is TRBV7-2, the J gene TRBJ2-3; D ambiguous. Trimming removed 1 base from V and 7 bases from J, with 12 bases in between. Germline V gives CDR1 SGHTA, CDR2 FQGNSA. The CDR3 contains 14 residues.

This sequence joins TRBV2 and TRBJ2-6; D remains ambiguous. The CDR3 is made up of 16 amino acids. Between the trimmed V and J ends, which lost 3 bases and 4 bases, there was a span of 13 bases. Germline V CDR1 and CDR2: SNHLY, FYNNEI. The CDR3 reads CASSELIEGGANVLTF. The DNA of the CDR3 is TGTGCCAGCAGTGAGTTGATCGAAGGGGGGGCCAACGTCCTGACTTTC.

This clone turned up a few times. The chain combines TRBV19 with TRBJ1-5; D gene ambiguous. The germline V and J ends were trimmed by 2 bases and 7 bases, with 9 bases remaining between them. From germline, CDR1 is LNHDA and CDR2 SQIVND (reference sequence). This CDR3 is 13 amino acids long. The CDR3 spells CASSIYTSQPQHF. Written as DNA, the CDR3 is TGTGCCAGTAGTATATACACTTCGCAGCCCCAGCATTTT.

This chain links TRBV11-2 with TRBJ2-5, with D perhaps matching TRBD1 (6 bases). V lost 0 bases and J lost 5, with 13 bases in between. CDR3 size: 15 residues. Looked up from germline, CDR1 is SGHAT and CDR2 is FQNNGV. CDR3 bases: TGTGCCAGCAGCTTAGAGGGGGCAAAGTTTGAGACCCAGTACTTC. Residues: CASSLEGAKFETQYF.

The genes are TRBV5-1 and TRBJ2-3; 7 bases line up with TRBD2. The CDR3 contains 16 residues. In germline, CDR1 is SGHRS, CDR2 YFSETQ. J was trimmed by 1 base and V by 7 bases; bases with no gene match: 12. In DNA, the CDR3 is TGCGCCAGCGCTCCCCCCAGGGCGGGAGGCACAGATACGCAGTATTTT. This gives the protein CASAPPRAGGTDTQYF.

The J gene is TRBJ1-4, the V gene TRBV4-1; D is possibly TRBD1 (5 bases). CDR1 and CDR2 from the germline V gene are MGHRA and YSYEKL. With 1 base removed from V and 16 bases from J, the gap between germline ends came to 28 bases. CDR3 size: 17 residues. The CDR3 nucleotides read TGCGCCAGCAGCCAAGGCCAGGGAAAATTGTCCTCCGGGACTAGGTTTTTT. Encoded protein: CASSQGQGKLSSGTRFF.

V and J are TRBV2 and TRBJ2-1, with D hard to call. Germline V gives CDR1 SNHLY, CDR2 FYNNEI. V dropped 6 bases and J dropped 3 bases, with 12 bases sitting between them. The CDR3 runs to 14 residues. CDR3 residues: CASRATENYNEQFF. CDR3 nucleotides: TGTGCCAGCAGGGCGACGGAAAACTACAATGAGCAGTTCTTC. The full variable domain, completed using reference TRBV2 and TRBJ2-1, is EPEVTQTPSHQVTQMGQEVILRCVPISNHLYFYWYRQILGQKVEFLVSFYNNEISEKSEIFDDQFSVERPDGSNFTLKIRSTKLEDSAMYFCASRATENYNEQFFGPGTRLTVL.

Here the CDR3 reads CASTGVHKTDTQYF. CDR3 in DNA: TGTGCCAGCACCGGGGTCCATAAAACAGATACGCAGTATTTT. The chain recombines TRBV28 with TRBJ2-3; TRBD2 is a possible D gene (5 bases). The V gene lost 7 bases and the J gene lost 3 bases, with 14 bases spanning the gap. The CDR3 consists of 14 residues. The germline V gene encodes CDR1 MDHEN and CDR2 SYDVKM.

The chain's CDR3 is CASSLPIGYNEQFF. The CDR3 coding sequence is TGTGCCAGCAGTTTACCGATTGGGTACAATGAGCAGTTCTTC. The chain has TRBV28 and TRBJ2-1; D call uncertain. The CDR3 is 14 amino acids. Germline V gene sequence: CDR1 MDHEN, CDR2 SYDVKM. The germline V and J ends were trimmed by 2 bases and 4 bases, with 9 bases remaining between them.

The chain links TRBV29-1 to TRBJ1-2; the D is unclear. The germline CDR1 and CDR2 sequences are SQVTM and ANQGSEA. Trimming removed 6 bases from V and 4 bases from J, with 12 bases in between. The CDR3 covers 12 residues. The CDR3 bases are TGCAGCGTGGACTTGACGGGCTATGGCTACACCTTC. It codes for CSVDLTGYGYTF.

This clone was seen more than once but under ten times. The chain employs TRBV2 and TRBJ2-5, with D possibly being TRBD1 (6 bases). The CDR3 sequence is 13 residues long. V lost 5 bases to trimming and J lost 8 bases, with 15 bases between them. Looked up from germline, CDR1 is SNHLY and CDR2 is FYNNEI. The CDR3 bases are TGTGCCAGCAGTTTGGGACATGGCCGCACCCAGTACTTC. Its protein is CASSLGHGRTQYF.

In this sample, this clone turned up once. The chain joins TRBV5-8 to TRBJ2-1, with TRBD2 matching 10 bases. Germline trimming cut 2 bases from V and 2 bases from J; bases unmatched to any gene: 7. The CDR3 totals 17 residues. Germline V gene lookup returns CDR1 SGHTS and CDR2 YDEGEE. CDR3 residues: CASSFTGTSDPYNEQFF. The CDR3 DNA follows: TGTGCCAGCAGCTTTACCGGGACTAGCGATCCCTACAATGAGCAGTTCTTC.